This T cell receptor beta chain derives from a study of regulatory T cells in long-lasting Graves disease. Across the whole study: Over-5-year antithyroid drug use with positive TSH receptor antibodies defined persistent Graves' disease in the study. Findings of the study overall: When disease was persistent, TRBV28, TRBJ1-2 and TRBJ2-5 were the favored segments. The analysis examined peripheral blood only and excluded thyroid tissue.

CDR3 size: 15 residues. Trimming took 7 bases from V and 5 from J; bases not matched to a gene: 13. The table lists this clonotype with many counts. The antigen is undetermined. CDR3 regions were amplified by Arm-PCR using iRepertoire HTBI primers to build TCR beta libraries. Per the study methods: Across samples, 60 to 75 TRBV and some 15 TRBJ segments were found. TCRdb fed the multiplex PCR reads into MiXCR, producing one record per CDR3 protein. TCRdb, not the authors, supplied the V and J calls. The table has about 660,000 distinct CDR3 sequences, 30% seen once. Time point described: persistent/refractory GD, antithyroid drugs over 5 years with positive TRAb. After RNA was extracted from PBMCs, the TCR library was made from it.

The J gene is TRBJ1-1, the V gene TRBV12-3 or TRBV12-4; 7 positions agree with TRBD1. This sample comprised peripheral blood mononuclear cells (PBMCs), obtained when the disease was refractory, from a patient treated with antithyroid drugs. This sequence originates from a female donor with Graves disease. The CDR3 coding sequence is TGTGCCAGCAATGAAGGAGGGGGCGCAAGGACTGAAGCTTTCTTT. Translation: CASNEGGGARTEAFF.